A selection of T cell receptor beta chains follows, all from one sample in a study of Ad26.COV2.S vaccination and SARS-CoV-2 variants. Only in-frame clones appear in the TCRdb table, and some are missing; sequencing was by immunoSEQ multiplex PCR. The repertoire holds approximately 500,000 clones, with 70% to 90% as singletons. The source material was peripheral blood, sampled in a trial of Ad26.COV2.S vaccine versus placebo. The receptors stem from a person aged 18-65 years who received the Ad26.COV2.S COVID-19 vaccine or a placebo. The CDR3 runs from the conserved cysteine through the conserved F or W. The order of the fields is D gene, V gene, J gene, clone size, CDR3 DNA, CDR3 protein. D genes are given only for firm matches. A clone size is listed for some rows: how often the clone was seen (once, few, many), or a class if it is expanded.

.	TRBV30	TRBJ1-5	few	TGTGCCTGGAGTGTACTAGGGTATGAGCAGCCCCAGCATTTT	CAWSVLGYEQPQHF
.	TRBV25-1	TRBJ1-2	.	TGTGCCAGCAGTTATCCGGGACGTCCTTATGGCTACACCTTC	CASSYPGRPYGYTF
.	TRBV7-9	TRBJ1-1	few	TGTGCCAGCAGCTTGTACGGGAACACTGAAGCTTTCTTT	CASSLYGNTEAFF
TRBD1	TRBV18	TRBJ1-2	.	TGTGCCAGCTCAACCCAGGACAGGGCCTATGGCTACACCTTC	CASSTQDRAYGYTF
TRBD1	TRBV6-5	TRBJ2-7	.	TGTGCCAGTGCCGGGACAGGCACCTACGAGCAGTACTTC	CASAGTGTYEQYF
.	TRBV9	TRBJ2-3	.	TGTGCCAGCAGCGTAGTGGGCGGTGGGAGCACAGATACGCAGTATTTT	CASSVVGGGSTDTQYF
.	TRBV24-1	TRBJ2-7	.	TGTGCCACCAGTGACCCCACCAGGGGCTCCTACGAGCAGTACTTC	CATSDPTRGSYEQYF
.	TRBV21-1	TRBJ2-3	.	TGTGCCAGCAGCATTCCGACTCGTTGCACAGATACGCAGTATTTT	CASSIPTRCTDTQYF
.	TRBV7-8	TRBJ2-1	.	TGTGCCAGCAGCTTGGGGTTTTGGGAGCAGTTCTTC	CASSLGFWEQFF
.	TRBV15	TRBJ1-2	few	TGTGCCACCAGCAGAGCTATCCGAGACTATGGCTACACCTTC	CATSRAIRDYGYTF
.	TRBV7-9	TRBJ2-1	.	TGTGCCAGCAGCCCCCCGGGTGCTCCCCCGAATGAGCAGTTCTTC	CASSPPGAPPNEQFF
.	TRBV15	TRBJ2-3	.	TGTGCCACCAGCAGAGGGGACAACCTTGGAGATACGCAGTATTTT	CATSRGDNLGDTQYF
TRBD2	TRBV10-2	TRBJ2-7	.	TGCGCCACCTCCTCCGCTAGCGGATACGAGCAGTACTTC	CATSSASGYEQYF
TRBD1	TRBV12-3/TRBV12-4	TRBJ1-5	.	TGTGCCAGCAGAGGGACAGGGGAAAAGCCCCAGCATTTT	CASRGTGEKPQHF
TRBD2	TRBV28	TRBJ2-1	once	TGTGCCAGCAGTTCGACTAGCGGGAGCTTCAATGAGCAGTTCTTC	CASSSTSGSFNEQFF
.	TRBV12-3/TRBV12-4	TRBJ2-1	once	TGTGCCAGCATACTGTCAGGGGCGAATGAGCAGTTCTTC	CASILSGANEQFF
.	TRBV19	TRBJ1-1	.	TGTGCCAGTAGTATAGGGGGCAGCCTTATGAACACTGAAGCTTTCTTT	CASSIGGSLMNTEAFF
.	TRBV4-1	TRBJ1-5	.	TGCGCCAGCGGTGCAGGGGCGTTTTGGAATCAGCCCCAGCATTTT	CASGAGAFWNQPQHF
.	TRBV7-2	TRBJ2-3	.	TGTGCCAGCAGCTTGGAACGGATTACGCAGTATTTT	CASSLERITQYF
TRBD2	TRBV27	TRBJ2-7	.	TGTGCCAGCAGTGCAACTAGCGGGATTTACGAGCAGTACTTC	CASSATSGIYEQYF
TRBD1	TRBV24-1	TRBJ2-7	few	TGTGCCACCAGTGAAACGGACAGGGGCGAGCAGTACTTC	CATSETDRGEQYF
.	TRBV11-2	TRBJ2-7	.	TGTGCCAGCAGCTCGGGCCGGGGCGAGCAGTACTTC	CASSSGRGEQYF
TRBD1	TRBV7-9	TRBJ2-7	.	TGTGCCAGCAGCTCGGACAGGGGGCGAGACGAGCAGTACTTC	CASSSDRGRDEQYF
.	TRBV19	TRBJ1-3	.	TGTGCCAGTAGTATAGATTCGACATTGAAGGACTCCCTCACTGGAAACACCATATATTTT	CASSIDSTLKDSLTGNTIYF
.	TRBV6-2/TRBV6-3	TRBJ2-7	.	TGTGCCAGCAGTTACAATGACGAGCAGTACTTC	CASSYNDEQYF
TRBD1	TRBV7-3	TRBJ2-5	.	TGTGCCAGCAGCACCGGACAGGGTGGGACCCAGTACTTC	CASSTGQGGTQYF
TRBD1	TRBV28	TRBJ1-4	.	TGTGCCAGCAGCGGGACAGCCCTTAATGAAAAACTGTTTTTT	CASSGTALNEKLFF
TRBD1	TRBV19	TRBJ1-2	.	TGTGCCAGTAACAACAGGGGTAGTTATGGCTACACCTTC	CASNNRGSYGYTF
.	TRBV7-2	TRBJ2-3	once	TGTGCCAGCAGCCGGACAGGGAGGGGTACAGATACGCAGTATTTT	CASSRTGRGTDTQYF
.	TRBV28	TRBJ1-5	.	TGTGCCAGCAGTCTGTACGGGAACAATCAGCCCCAGCATTTT	CASSLYGNNQPQHF
.	TRBV28	TRBJ1-5	few	TGTGCCACGTTAATCGGGGCTCCTAGCAATCAGCCCCAGCATTTT	CATLIGAPSNQPQHF
.	TRBV6-5	TRBJ1-2	.	TGTGCCAGCATTCCAGGGTTGGGATATGGCTACACCTTC	CASIPGLGYGYTF
.	TRBV7-2	TRBJ1-2	few	TGTGCCAGCAGCTTACCGGGCTATGGCTACACCTTC	CASSLPGYGYTF
TRBD1	TRBV3-1/TRBV3-2	TRBJ1-4	.	TGTGCCAGCAGCCCGAGACAGGGGATGAGAGATGAAAAACTGTTTTTT	CASSPRQGMRDEKLFF
.	TRBV6-4	TRBJ2-7	.	TGTGCCAGCCGGCGGGATAGCTACGAGCAGTACTTC	CASRRDSYEQYF
.	TRBV28	TRBJ1-1	.	TGTGCCAGCCTCAAGGGTAACACTGAAGCTTTCTTT	CASLKGNTEAFF
.	TRBV19	TRBJ2-2	.	TGTGCCAGTAGTATCCTACTCGGCCCCGGGGAGCTGTTTTTT	CASSILLGPGELFF
.	TRBV30	TRBJ1-1	.	TGTGCCTGGAGTGTGGGGGGGGCATCTGAAGCTTTCTTT	CAWSVGGASEAFF
TRBD1	TRBV2	TRBJ2-2	few	TGTGCCAGCAGTTCGATTCGGGACAGGCCGCGGGAGCTGTTTTTT	CASSSIRDRPRELFF
.	TRBV27	TRBJ2-7	once	TGTGCCAGCAGTTTGTTCCCCGGGACAATCTACGAGCAGTACTTC	CASSLFPGTIYEQYF
.	TRBV30	TRBJ1-5	.	TGTGCCTGGAGTGTAAGTCGGGGTAGGGGCTTTGATCAGCCCCAGCATTTT	CAWSVSRGRGFDQPQHF